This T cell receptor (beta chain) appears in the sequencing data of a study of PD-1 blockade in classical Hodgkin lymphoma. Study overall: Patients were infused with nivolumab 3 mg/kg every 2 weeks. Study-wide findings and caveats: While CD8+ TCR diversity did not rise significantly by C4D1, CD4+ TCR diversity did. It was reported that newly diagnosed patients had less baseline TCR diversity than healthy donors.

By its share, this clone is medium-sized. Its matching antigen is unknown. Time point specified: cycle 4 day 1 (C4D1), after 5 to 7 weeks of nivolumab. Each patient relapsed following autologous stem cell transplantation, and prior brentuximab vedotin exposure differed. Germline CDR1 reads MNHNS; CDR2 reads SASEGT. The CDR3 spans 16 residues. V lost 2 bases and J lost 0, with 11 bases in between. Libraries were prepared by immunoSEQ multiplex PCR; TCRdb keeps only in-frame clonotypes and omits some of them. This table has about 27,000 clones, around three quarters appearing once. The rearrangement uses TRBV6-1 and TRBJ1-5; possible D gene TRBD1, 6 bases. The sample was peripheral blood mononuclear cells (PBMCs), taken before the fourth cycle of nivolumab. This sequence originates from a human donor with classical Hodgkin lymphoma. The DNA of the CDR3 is TGTGCCAGCAGTGAATCCCGGGACATTAGCAATCAGCCCCAGCATTTT. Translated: CASSESRDISNQPQHF.